These 27 T cell receptor beta chains came from one sample sequenced in a study of beta chain features in type 1 diabetes. What was sequenced were expressed TCRB transcripts, since all of the isolated RNA had been reverse transcribed. The protocol was immunoSEQ multiplex PCR, while the TCRdb copy is restricted to in-frame clones and leaves out a portion. The sample has a few hundred thousand clones; approximately 13% are singletons. Study conclusions and caveats: In every one of the four CD4+ subsets, TCRB CDR3s were moderately but significantly shorter in Type 1 diabetes patients.

Their target antigens are unknown. Sequenced material: naive CD4+ T cells from blood. The receptors stem from a man aged 30-40 years with type 1 diabetes.

This chain uses TRBV30 with TRBJ2-7; no definite D call. The CDR3 is 14 residues long. The V end was cut by 0 bases, the J end by 2 bases, with 11 bases between. Germline V gene data show CDR1 as GTSNPN and CDR2 as SVGIG (reference sequence). The CDR3 is CAWSVRAGTYEQYF. CDR3 nucleotides: TGTGCCTGGAGTGTAAGAGCAGGCACCTACGAGCAGTACTTC.

The CDR3, as DNA: TGTGCCAGCAGCATACTAGCGGAAGAGACCCAGTACTTC. It is translated as CASSILAEETQYF. This chain links TRBV5-4 with TRBJ2-5; 8 bases are shared with TRBD2. Germline V gene lookup returns CDR1 SGHNT and CDR2 YYREEE (reference sequence). The CDR3 covers 13 residues. V lost 4 bases and J lost 3; bases outside the gene matches: 2.

This clone was seen more than once but under ten times. The chain couples TRBV11-2 to TRBJ1-1; 7 positions match TRBD1. The ends lost 5 bases at V and 5 bases at J; junction bases unmatched: 8. This CDR3 has 14 amino acids. From germline, CDR1 is SGHAT and CDR2 FQNNGV. CDR3 region: CASSRTQGGTEAFF. The CDR3 bases are TGTGCCAGCAGCCGTACTCAGGGGGGAACTGAAGCTTTCTTT. The full variable domain, its missing parts supplied by reference TRBV11-2 and TRBJ1-1, is EAGVAQSPRYKIIEKRQSVAFWCNPISGHATLYWYQQILGQGPKLLIQFQNNGVVDDSQLPKDRFSAERLKGVDSTLKIQPAKLEDSAVYLCASSRTQGGTEAFFGQGTRLTVV.

This rearrangement joins TRBV29-1 to TRBJ2-7; TRBD1 agrees at 8 bases. The CDR3 runs to 14 residues. Germline V gene lookup returns CDR1 SQVTM and CDR2 ANQGSEA. The junction had 6 bases not matched to a gene; V was cut back by 5 bases and J by 0 bases. DNA for the CDR3: TGCAGCGTTTTGACAGGGGCCTTCTCCTACGAGCAGTACTTC. Amino acids: CSVLTGAFSYEQYF.

This clone was counted between two and nine times. The chain uses TRBV4-2 and TRBJ2-7, with 10 bases lining up with TRBD1. The V gene end was trimmed by 0 bases and the J gene end by 3 bases; junction bases not matched to a gene: 5. The germline CDR1 and CDR2 sequences are LGHNA and YNFKEQ. The CDR3 contains 16 residues. Written as DNA, the CDR3 is TGTGCCAGCAGCCAAGATCAGGGGACAGGGGTCTACGAGCAGTACTTC. It encodes CASSQDQGTGVYEQYF.

This clone was observed a single time. V is TRBV7-2 and J is TRBJ1-1; 8 bases agree with TRBD1. J was trimmed by 3 bases and V by 3 bases; bases with no gene match: 6. From germline, CDR1 is SGHTA and CDR2 FQGNSA. CDR3 length: 15 residues. CDR3: CASSLRQGRDTEAFF. The CDR3 region has the DNA TGTGCCAGCAGCTTGCGACAGGGGAGGGACACTGAAGCTTTCTTT.

DNA for the CDR3: TGTGCCTTGAGCGGGGGGGCAGTCGAGACCCAGTACTTC. This encodes CALSGGAVETQYF. V is TRBV30 and J is TRBJ2-5; 10 nucleotides align to TRBD2. Unmatched junction bases numbered 7, after V lost 7 bases and J lost 5 bases. The CDR3 spans 13 residues. Germline V CDR1 and CDR2: GTSNPN, SVGIG (reference sequence). Full variable domain (rest looked up from reference TRBV30 and TRBJ2-5): SQTIHQWPATLVQPVGSPLSLECTVEGTSNPNLYWYRQAAGRGLQLLFYSVGIGQISSEVPQNLSASRPQDRQFILSSKKLLLSDSGFYLCALSGGAVETQYFGPGTRLLVL.

J is TRBJ2-2 and V is TRBV5-1, with 9 positions matching TRBD1. The CDR3 extends over 15 amino acids. Germline trimming cut 2 bases from V and 5 bases from J; bases unmatched to any gene: 4. Germline assignment: CDR1 SGHRS and CDR2 YFSETQ. Here the CDR3 DNA reads TGCGCCAGCAGCTTAGCCGGGACAGGGACCGGGGAGCTGTTTTTT. It is translated as CASSLAGTGTGELFF.

This clone appeared a few times. J is TRBJ2-7 and V is TRBV9; D is possibly TRBD1 (5 bases). This CDR3 spans 14 amino acids. Per the germline V gene, CDR1 is SGDLS and CDR2 is YYNGEE. V lost 0 bases, J lost 1 base, and 8 bases lay in between. CDR3 region: CASSVGSGSYEQYF. The CDR3 DNA reads TGTGCCAGCAGCGTAGGGTCAGGGTCCTACGAGCAGTACTTC.

The gene calls are TRBV5-1 and TRBJ1-5; 7 nucleotides align to TRBD1. Germline V gives CDR1 SGHRS, CDR2 YFSETQ. The ends lost 0 bases at V and 8 bases at J; junction bases unmatched: 5. There are 14 residues in the CDR3. The CDR3 region has the DNA TGCGCCAGCAGCTTGGAAGGGGGCGTCGAGCCCCAGCATTTT. Its protein is CASSLEGGVEPQHF.

V gene TRBV6-1 combines with J gene TRBJ2-1; 7 positions agree with TRBD2. Losses at the gene ends were 3 bases for V and 8 bases for J; bases not matched to a gene: 19. The length of the CDR3 is 18 residues. The germline V gene encodes CDR1 MNHNS and CDR2 SASEGT. CDR3 in amino acids: CASSEGLGGLGSRDEQFF. The CDR3 bases are TGTGCCAGCAGTGAGGGACTTGGAGGACTAGGGTCTAGGGATGAGCAGTTCTTC.

This clone was picked up a small number of times. The chain combines TRBV19 with TRBJ2-2, with TRBD1 as a possible D gene (5 bases). This CDR3 comprises 14 residues. Germline V gene lookup returns CDR1 LNHDA and CDR2 SQIVND (reference sequence). V was cut by 2 bases and J by 8 bases, with 12 bases left in between. CDR3 protein: CASSISPRDGELFF. The CDR3 coding sequence is TGTGCCAGTAGTATATCCCCCAGGGATGGGGAGCTGTTTTTT.

CDR3 amino acids: CASRTAARDEQFF. In nucleotides, the CDR3 is TGTGCCAGCAGAACGGCGGCCCGGGATGAGCAGTTCTTC. The rearrangement joins TRBV6-1 to TRBJ2-1; unclear D gene. The CDR3 totals 13 residues. Germline CDR1 reads MNHNS; CDR2 reads SASEGT. The V gene lost 6 bases and the J gene lost 8 bases, with 14 bases spanning the gap.

This clone was found a few times. This chain uses TRBV5-4 with TRBJ2-1; D possibly corresponds to TRBD2 (6 bases). The V end was cut by 0 bases, the J end by 4 bases, with 17 bases between. The length of the CDR3 is 17 residues. Germline-derived CDR1 and CDR2 are SGHNT and YYREEE (reference sequence). CDR3: CASSLGGGAARYNEQFF. The CDR3 nucleotides read TGTGCCAGCAGCTTGGGTGGAGGGGCAGCCCGGTACAATGAGCAGTTCTTC.

A few counts support this clone. The V call is TRBV5-6, the J call TRBJ2-7; TRBD1 agrees at 9 bases. Losses at the gene ends were 3 bases for V and 5 bases for J; bases not matched to a gene: 9. Germline lookup yields CDR1 SGHDT and CDR2 YYEEEE. The CDR3 consists of 15 residues. CDR3 sequence: CASSWGGTGKDEQYF. As DNA, the CDR3 is TGTGCCAGCAGCTGGGGAGGGACAGGGAAAGACGAGCAGTACTTC.

The J gene is TRBJ2-1, the V gene TRBV9, with 8 positions matching TRBD2. V lost 3 bases to trimming and J lost 1 base; unmatched junction nucleotides: 9. The length of the CDR3 is 17 residues. The germline CDR1 and CDR2 sequences are SGDLS and YYNGEE. Here the CDR3 DNA reads TGTGCCAGCAGCGACATTCCGGGACTAGAGTCCTACAATGAGCAGTTCTTC. This translates into CASSDIPGLESYNEQFF.

This clone was picked up a small number of times. The chain carries TRBV29-1 and TRBJ1-6, with 8 bases matching TRBD1. CDR1 and CDR2 (germline): SQVTM, ANQGSEA. V lost 4 bases, J lost 6 bases, and 14 bases stayed unmatched. The CDR3 spans 17 residues. CDR3 in amino acids: CSVGGQGVPCLNSPLHF. CDR3 sequence (DNA): TGCAGCGTTGGAGGACAGGGAGTCCCATGCCTTAATTCACCCCTCCACTTT.

The table lists this clone with a few counts. The rearrangement joins TRBV6-5 to TRBJ1-5; D unresolved. V was shortened by 0 bases and J by 0 bases, with 6 bases between the two germline ends. This CDR3 has 15 residues. Germline CDR1 is MNHEY and CDR2 is SVGAGI. The CDR3 spells CASSYSRNSNQPQHF. CDR3 nucleotide sequence: TGTGCCAGCAGTTACTCGCGGAATAGCAATCAGCCCCAGCATTTT.

The chain recombines TRBV6-5 with TRBJ1-2; a possible D gene is TRBD1 (5 bases). Germline assignment: CDR1 MNHEY and CDR2 SVGAGI. V lost 5 bases, J lost 3 bases, and 13 bases lay in between. The CDR3 covers 14 residues. The CDR3 bases are TGTGCCAGCAGTGGCTCAGGGTTGGACTATGGCTACACCTTC. As protein: CASSGSGLDYGYTF.

This clone was detected a few times. The chain employs TRBV7-9 and TRBJ1-1; D is perhaps TRBD1 (5 bases). Germline CDR1 reads SEHNR; CDR2 reads FQNEAQ (reference sequence). The CDR3 contains 15 residues. V was pared by 5 bases and J by 2 bases, with 15 bases between. Here the CDR3 reads CASSLSGGFNTEAFF. The CDR3 nucleotides read TGTGCCAGCAGCCTAAGCGGGGGTTTCAACACTGAAGCTTTCTTT.

The rearrangement uses TRBV7-9 and TRBJ1-4, with TRBD1 as a possible D gene (6 bases). Germline lookup yields CDR1 SEHNR and CDR2 FQNEAQ (reference sequence). The CDR3 covers 13 residues. Deletions cut 0 bases from V and 8 bases from J, with 7 bases between. The CDR3 loop is CASSLAGTEKLFF. In DNA, the CDR3 is TGTGCCAGCAGCTTAGCCGGGACAGAAAAACTGTTTTTT.

This clone was observed a few times. The chain links TRBV18 to TRBJ2-5; D possibly corresponds to TRBD2 (6 bases). V was shortened by 5 bases and J by 1 base, with 8 bases between the two germline ends. The CDR3 has 13 residues. Germline CDR1 KGHSH, CDR2 LQKENI. As DNA, the CDR3 is TGTGCCAGCTCAGCGGGGATCCAAGAGACCCAGTACTTC. Protein sequence: CASSAGIQETQYF.

This chain uses TRBV7-2 with TRBJ2-4; 10 bases are a match to TRBD1. V was clipped by 5 bases and J by 8 bases; unmatched bases: 12. The V gene's germline CDR1 is SGHTA and CDR2 FQGNSA. CDR3 length equals 16 residues. The CDR3 reads CASSVTGTGATDIQYF. The CDR3 nucleotides are TGTGCCAGCAGCGTAACCGGGACAGGGGCGACGGACATTCAGTACTTC.

This clone has just a few counts. The chain employs TRBV7-9 and TRBJ1-2, with 7 bases aligning to TRBD1. Trimming at V came to 5 bases and at J to 7 bases, leaving 7 bases not matched to a gene. This CDR3 comprises 13 residues. CDR1 is SEHNR, CDR2 FQNEAQ, per germline (reference sequence). This chain's CDR3 is CASSLWDRSGYTF. DNA for the CDR3: TGTGCCAGCAGCCTGTGGGACAGATCTGGCTACACCTTC.

The rearrangement uses TRBV5-1 and TRBJ1-2; 7 nucleotides line up with TRBD1. Germline CDR1 is SGHRS and CDR2 is YFSETQ. CDR3 length equals 14 residues. After removal of 4 bases from V and 7 bases from J, the junction contained 10 bases not matched to a gene. The CDR3 sequence is CASSPRTGDSGYTF. For the CDR3, the DNA is TGCGCCAGCAGCCCCCGGACAGGAGACAGTGGCTACACCTTC.

A few counts support this clone. This rearrangement joins TRBV7-2 to TRBJ1-5; D is perhaps TRBD1 (5 bases). V gave up 3 bases and J gave up 3 bases, with 12 bases separating them. In germline, CDR1 is SGHTA, CDR2 FQGNSA. The CDR3 has 15 amino acids. The CDR3 loop reads CASSFEQAPNQPQHF. Written as DNA, the CDR3 is TGTGCCAGCAGCTTCGAACAGGCTCCCAATCAGCCCCAGCATTTT.

This clone has only a few counts. This chain connects TRBV19 to TRBJ1-2; TRBD1 is a possible D gene (6 bases). Trimming shortened V by 3 bases and J by 3 bases, and 14 bases separated the two germline ends. The CDR3 length is 15 residues. Germline V gene data show CDR1 as LNHDA and CDR2 as SQIVND (reference sequence). DNA for the CDR3: TGTGCCAGTAGTATCCGTCGGGGGGCAGACTATGGCTACACCTTC. Its translation: CASSIRRGADYGYTF.